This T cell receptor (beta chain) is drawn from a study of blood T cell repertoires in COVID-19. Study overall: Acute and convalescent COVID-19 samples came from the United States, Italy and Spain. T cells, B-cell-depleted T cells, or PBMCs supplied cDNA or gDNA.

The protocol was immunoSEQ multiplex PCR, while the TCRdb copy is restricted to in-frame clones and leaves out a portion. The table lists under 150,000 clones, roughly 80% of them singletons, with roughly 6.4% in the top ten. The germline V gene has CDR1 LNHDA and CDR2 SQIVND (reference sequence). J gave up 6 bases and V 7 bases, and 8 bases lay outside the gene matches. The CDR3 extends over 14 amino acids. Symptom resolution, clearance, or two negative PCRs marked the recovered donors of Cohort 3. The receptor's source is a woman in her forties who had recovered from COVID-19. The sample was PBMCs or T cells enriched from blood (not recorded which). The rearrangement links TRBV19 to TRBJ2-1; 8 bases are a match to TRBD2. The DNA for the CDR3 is TGTGCCAGTATGAAAAGCGGGAGAGGCAATGAGCAGTTCTTC. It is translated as CASMKSGRGNEQFF.